The clone carrying this T cell receptor (beta chain) appeared many times. They built TCR cDNA with 5'RACE template switching, a step that put in a universal primer site and UMIs. TCRdb fed the 5' RACE reads into MiXCR, producing one record per CDR3 protein. The sample has 10,000 to 11,000 distinct CDR3 sequences, approximately 4.6% seen once; the top ten hold 1.6%. This sample is part of a study of T cells after yellow fever vaccination. In the study overall: Investigators used CD3, CD45RA, CCR7 and CD95 to sort the EM, EMRA, CM and Tscm memory subsets.

Study findings and constraints: In post-booster samples, most primary-vaccination clones reappeared (approximately 95% CD4, 70% to 90% CD8). On day 0, almost all vaccine-responding clonotypes were undetectable in sorted memory subsets.

Germline V lookup: CDR1 SGDLS, CDR2 YYNGEE. The CDR3 loop spans 13 amino acids. V dropped 4 bases and J dropped 6 bases, with 13 bases sitting between them. The TCR was taken from a man in his late teens or twenties who received the YFV17D yellow fever vaccine. The V gene is TRBV9, the J gene TRBJ1-1; a possible D gene is TRBD1 (5 bases). Specimen: PBMCs, either bulk or a sorted T-cell subset (CD4+, CD8+, memory, or dextramer-sorted; not recorded which), collected roughly 15 days after the first yellow fever vaccination. CDR3 in amino acids: CASSSRGGSEAFF. Written as DNA, the CDR3 is TGTGCCAGCAGCTCCCGGGGGGGGTCTGAAGCTTTCTTT.